This T cell receptor beta chain was documented in a study of cytomegalovirus exposure and HLA in healthy donors. V lost 3 bases, J lost 10 bases, and 13 bases lay in between. Germline CDR1 is GTSNPN and CDR2 is SVGIG (reference sequence). The CDR3 totals 12 residues. A multiplex PCR was run with 60 Vbeta primers and 13 Jbeta primers. Authors' data handling: Some 10 million shared chains were among the about 80 million unique TCR beta chains that a later analysis counted. This table comes from immunoSEQ multiplex PCR, and its TCRdb copy is limited to in-frame clones, with some not included. V, J and clone size are those of that table, while D and trimming were read from the DNA. The table shows 200,000 to 250,000 clones, with around 83% occurring only once. On this clone itself: Its specificity is unknown.

Findings and limits, study-wide: Productive status was seen about 90% or about 30% of the time for most TCR beta V segments in an earlier analysis. Near-uniform donor sequencing depth was presumed by presence/absence analyses. As confirmed in vitro, a few CMV-associated chains were specific for CMV antigens.

The genes are TRBV30 and TRBJ2-1; no reliable D call. This TCR derives from a girl under 10 years old in good health and CMV-seronegative. Sequencing was performed on PBMCs. The CDR3 nucleotides are TGTGCCTGGAGGTTCACGGGTCAGGAGCAGTTCTTC. Translation gives CAWRFTGQEQFF. Full variable domain (outside the CDR3, taken from reference TRBV30 and TRBJ2-1): SQTIHQWPATLVQPVGSPLSLECTVEGTSNPNLYWYRQAAGRGLQLLFYSVGIGQISSEVPQNLSASRPQDRQFILSSKKLLLSDSGFYLCAWRFTGQEQFFGPGTRLTVL.